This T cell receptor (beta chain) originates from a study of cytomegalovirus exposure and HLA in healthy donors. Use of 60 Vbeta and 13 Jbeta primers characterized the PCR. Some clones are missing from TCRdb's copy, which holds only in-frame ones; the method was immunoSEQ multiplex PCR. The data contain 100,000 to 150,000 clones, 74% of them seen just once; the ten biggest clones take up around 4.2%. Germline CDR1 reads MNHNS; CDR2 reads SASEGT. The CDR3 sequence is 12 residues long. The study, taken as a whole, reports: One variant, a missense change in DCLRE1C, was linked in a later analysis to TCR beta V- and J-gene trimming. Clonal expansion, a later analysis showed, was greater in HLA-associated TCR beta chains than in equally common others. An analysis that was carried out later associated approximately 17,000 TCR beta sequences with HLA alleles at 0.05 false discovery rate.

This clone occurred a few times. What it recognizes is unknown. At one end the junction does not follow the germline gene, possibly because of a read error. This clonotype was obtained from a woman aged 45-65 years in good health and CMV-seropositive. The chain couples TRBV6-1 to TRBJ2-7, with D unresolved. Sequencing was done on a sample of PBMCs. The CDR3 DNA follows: TGCGCTGTCGGTGCCGATGACTACGAGCAGTACTTC. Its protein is CAVGADDYEQYF.